The next 22 T cell receptor beta chains were all read from a single sample in a study of T-cell memory formation after mild COVID-19 (dated by TCRdb to about 2021). Library preparation employed 5' RACE. These reads were obtained on an Illumina NovaSeq 6000. The raw public reads went through TCRdb reprocessing: fastp at Q25, MiXCR clone calling, in-frame beta chains kept. Every distinct CDR3 protein forms one entry, paired with its most common genes and DNA. The sample table lists under 300,000 distinct CDR3 sequences, roughly a tenth of them with a count of one. In total, the top ten clones hold around 20% of the sample. Sequencing was performed on PBMCs or a T cell subset sorted from them (not recorded which). All receptors come from a man between 18 and 35 years old who had mild COVID-19 (a few samples of this study predate the infection). The sample titles of this study are shuffled in the database, so cell type and time point are left out; the donor was told from shared clones.

The chain couples TRBV6-2 or TRBV6-3 to TRBJ2-7, with a weak D call TRBD2 (6 bases). Germline CDR1 is MNHEY and CDR2 is SVGEGT. The CDR3 consists of 14 residues. The V gene lost 5 bases and the J gene lost 2 bases, with 13 bases spanning the gap. The CDR3 is CASSDLGLTYEQYF. CDR3 nucleotides: TGTGCCAGCAGTGACTTGGGACTCACCTACGAGCAGTACTTC.

This clonotype was detected many times. This sequence joins TRBV7-9 and TRBJ1-2; D call uncertain. The CDR3 runs to 15 residues. Germline CDR1 is SEHNR and CDR2 is FQNEAQ (reference sequence). V was clipped by 4 bases and J by 6 bases, with 18 bases between them. The CDR3 nucleotides read TGTGCCAGCAGCTCTCCATTAAGGCGTGCGGATGGCTACACCTTC. It is translated as CASSSPLRRADGYTF. The entire variable domain, with the rest obtained from reference TRBV7-9 and TRBJ1-2, is as follows: DTGVSQNPRHKITKRGQNVTFRCDPISEHNRLYWYRQTLGQGPEFLTYFQNEAQLEKSRLLSDRFSAERPKGSFSTLEIQRTEQGDSAMYLCASSSPLRRADGYTFGSGTRLTVV.

This clonotype was counted between two and nine times. The chain recombines TRBV3-1 with TRBJ2-6; perhaps TRBD1 as D (6 bases). V lost 1 base, J lost 2 bases, and 12 bases lay in between. CDR1 LGHDT and CDR2 YNNKEL come from the germline V gene (reference sequence). The CDR3 sequence is 17 residues long. The CDR3 here is CASSQVGRGAGANVLTF. In nucleotides, the CDR3 is TGTGCCAGCAGCCAAGTGGGCAGGGGAGCTGGGGCCAACGTCCTGACTTTC.

This chain joins TRBV7-2 and TRBJ2-1; TRBD2 matches 8 bases. The germline V gene encodes CDR1 SGHTA and CDR2 FQGNSA. The CDR3 consists of 16 residues. V trimming: 5 bases; J trimming: 8 bases; junction bases outside the gene matches: 14. CDR3 region: CASSPPGGPTGHEQFF. For the CDR3, the DNA is TGTGCCAGCAGCCCCCCGGGGGGGCCCACGGGCCATGAGCAGTTCTTC.

CDR3 protein: CASSFETDTQYF. CDR3 sequence (DNA): TGTGCCAGCAGCTTTGAGACAGATACGCAGTATTTT. This chain connects TRBV7-2 to TRBJ2-3, with unresolved D. Germline loops: CDR1 SGHTA, CDR2 FQGNSA. CDR3 length equals 12 residues. V was cut by 3 bases and J by 3 bases, with 4 bases left in between. Full variable domain (missing parts from reference TRBV7-2 and TRBJ2-3): GAGVSQSPSNKVTEKGKDVELRCDPISGHTALYWYRQSLGQGLEFLIYFQGNSAPDKSGLPSDRFSAERTGGSVSTLTIQRTQQEDSAVYLCASSFETDTQYFGPGTRLTVL.

The chain combines TRBV6-5 with TRBJ2-7; TRBD2 matches at 11 bases. The CDR3 has 15 residues. V lost 5 bases, J lost 5 bases, and 8 bases stayed unmatched. CDR1 is MNHEY, CDR2 SVGAGI, per germline. The CDR3 DNA is TGTGCCAGCAGTGCCGCCGGGACTAGCGGTCACGAGCAGTACTTC. Translating gives CASSAAGTSGHEQYF.

This clonotype occurred a few times. J is TRBJ1-1 and V is TRBV5-1, with D perhaps matching TRBD1 (5 bases). In germline, CDR1 is SGHRS, CDR2 YFSETQ. V was clipped by 4 bases and J by 4 bases, with 11 bases between them. There are 13 residues in the CDR3. CDR3 amino acids: CASSPAGTTEAFF. DNA for the CDR3: TGCGCCAGCAGCCCTGCGGGGACCACTGAAGCTTTCTTT.

CDR3 DNA: TGCGCCAGCAGCCAAGGATCCAGCGGGGCCAACGTCCTGACTTTC. It translates to CASSQGSSGANVLTF. The rearrangement uses TRBV4-3 and TRBJ2-6; unclear D gene. Between the trimmed V and J ends, which lost 1 base and 4 bases, there was a span of 8 bases. Germline loops: CDR1 LGHNA, CDR2 YSLEER. The CDR3 is 15 amino acids.

This clonotype was recorded at least ten times. This rearrangement joins TRBV7-6 to TRBJ2-3, with D perhaps matching TRBD2 (5 bases). The CDR3 contains 15 residues. V was trimmed by 6 bases and J by 5 bases, leaving 18 bases between them. Germline V gives CDR1 SGHVS, CDR2 FNYEAQ. CDR3 region: CASSPTRASGDTQYF. The CDR3 DNA sequence: TGTGCCAGCAGTCCCACTAGGGCCTCAGGAGATACGCAGTATTTT.

This clonotype has just a few counts. The chain carries TRBV29-1 and TRBJ1-2; D gene uncertain. From germline, CDR1 is SQVTM and CDR2 ANQGSEA. V lost 4 bases, J lost 5 bases, and 8 bases lay in between. The CDR3 contains 11 residues. CDR3 protein: CSVGIGYGYTF. In nucleotides, the CDR3 is TGCAGCGTTGGAATAGGGTATGGCTACACCTTC.

J is TRBJ2-2 and V is TRBV5-4; D remains ambiguous. V was pared by 2 bases and J by 2 bases, with 7 bases between. Germline assignment: CDR1 SGHNT and CDR2 YYREEE (reference sequence). The CDR3 runs 14 residues. The CDR3 coding sequence is TGTGCCAGCAGCTTTGCCATTAACACCGGGGAGCTGTTTTTT. It is translated as CASSFAINTGELFF.

V gene TRBV20-1 combines with J gene TRBJ2-3; D may be TRBD2 (6 bases). The CDR3 sequence is 14 residues long. V lost 0 bases and J 6 bases, leaving 13 bases between the germline ends. Per the germline V gene, CDR1 is DFQATT and CDR2 is SNEGSKA (reference sequence). CDR3 nucleotide sequence: TGCAGTGCTAGAGATCAGCGGGCCAGGGATACGCAGTATTTT. This gives the protein CSARDQRARDTQYF.

The rearrangement links TRBV5-1 to TRBJ1-1; D is unresolved. This CDR3 comprises 12 residues. Germline V gene data show CDR1 as SGHRS and CDR2 as YFSETQ. The V and J ends lost 4 bases and 1 base respectively, with 5 bases between them. The CDR3 region is CASSNGNTEAFF. In DNA, the CDR3 is TGCGCCAGCAGCAACGGGAACACTGAAGCTTTCTTT.

The CDR3 here is CASSLYTYNEQFF. Written as DNA, the CDR3 is TGTGCCAGCAGCTTATATACTTACAATGAGCAGTTCTTC. The chain couples TRBV5-5 to TRBJ2-1; D unresolved. Germline CDR1 SGHKS, CDR2 YYEKEE (reference sequence). Trimming took off 2 bases at V and 4 bases at J, with 7 bases between the two ends. The CDR3 length is 13 residues.

In its sample, this clonotype was seen many times. The V call is TRBV7-3, the J call TRBJ2-1; TRBD2 matches at 8 bases. The CDR3 is 14 amino acids. Germline assignment: CDR1 SGHTA and CDR2 FQGTGA. V lost 0 bases and J lost 9; bases outside the gene matches: 4. The CDR3 protein is CASSLTSGGGEQFF. In nucleotides, the CDR3 is TGTGCCAGCAGCTTAACCAGCGGGGGAGGTGAGCAGTTCTTC.

This clonotype has a count of ten or more. The chain uses TRBV27 and TRBJ2-5; D might be TRBD1 or TRBD2, each matching 5 bases. CDR1 and CDR2 (germline): MNHEY, SMNVEV (reference sequence). V lost 5 bases, J lost 5 bases, and 18 bases lay in between. The CDR3 is 15 residues long. For the CDR3, the DNA is TGTGCCAGCAGTCCTTGGCTGGGGACGGGTGAGACCCAGTACTTC. Protein product: CASSPWLGTGETQYF.

This clonotype was counted ten times or more. The rearrangement links TRBV5-5 to TRBJ1-6; no reliable D call. Germline V gene lookup returns CDR1 SGHKS and CDR2 YYEKEE (reference sequence). This CDR3 has 18 residues. V lost 0 bases, J lost 4 bases, and 17 bases lay in between. CDR3 nucleotides: TGTGCCAGCAGCTTGGGCCACGTCTCCCGTGGATATAATTCACCCCTCCACTTT. It encodes CASSLGHVSRGYNSPLHF.

This chain links TRBV6-2 or TRBV6-3 with TRBJ1-2, with D unclear. The CDR3 length is 12 residues. Germline V gives CDR1 MNHEY, CDR2 SVGEGT. V was pared by 8 bases and J by 3 bases, with 10 bases between. DNA of the CDR3: TGTGCCAGCCAAAGATCCCACTATGGCTACACCTTC. Amino acid sequence: CASQRSHYGYTF.

The J gene is TRBJ2-2, the V gene TRBV20-1; 8 bases map to TRBD2. CDR1 and CDR2 (germline): DFQATT, SNEGSKA (reference sequence). The length of the CDR3 is 13 residues. The CDR3 sequence is CSAGTRGTGELFF. DNA for the CDR3: TGCAGCGCCGGGACTAGAGGCACCGGGGAGCTGTTTTTT.

The gene calls are TRBV29-1 and TRBJ2-7; 9 bases are shared with TRBD1. The trim removed 0 bases at V and 2 bases at J, leaving 5 bases unmatched. CDR1 SQVTM and CDR2 ANQGSEA come from the germline V gene. The CDR3 totals 15 residues. This chain's CDR3 is CSVEDGDRATYEQYF. DNA of the CDR3: TGCAGCGTTGAAGACGGGGACAGGGCGACCTACGAGCAGTACTTC.

This clonotype was counted many times. The chain employs TRBV3-1 and TRBJ2-4; 12 nucleotides line up with TRBD1. J was trimmed by 12 bases and V by 4 bases; bases with no gene match: 4. Germline loops: CDR1 LGHDT, CDR2 YNNKEL (reference sequence). This CDR3 spans 13 amino acids. Written as DNA, the CDR3 is TGTGCCAGCAGCCCGGGGACAGGGGGCTCTCAGTACTTC. Protein product: CASSPGTGGSQYF.

The CDR3 coding sequence is TGTGCCAGCAGAGGCACCGTGGGCGGGGAGCTGTTTTTT. The encoded protein is CASRGTVGGELFF. The rearrangement joins TRBV7-7 to TRBJ2-2, with D unresolved. The CDR3 length is 13 residues. The V end lost 6 bases, the J end lost 7 bases, and 12 bases lay between the germline ends. Germline lookup yields CDR1 SSHAT and CDR2 FNYEAQ (reference sequence). The full variable domain, with the rest looked up from reference TRBV7-7 and TRBJ2-2, is GAGVSQSPRYKVTKRGQDVTLRCDPISSHATLYWYQQALGQGPEFLTYFNYEAQPDKSGLPSDRFSAERPEGSISTLTIQRTEQRDSAMYRCASRGTVGGELFFGEGSRLTVL.